This TCR beta chain was observed in a study of regulatory T cells in long-lasting Graves disease. General observations from the study: TRBV28 was favored in persistent disease, as were TRBJ1-2 and TRBJ2-5.

The CDR3 runs to 13 residues. V was trimmed by 3 bases and J by 1 base, leaving 7 bases between them. Germline CDR1 reads PRHDT; CDR2 reads FYEKMQ (reference sequence). Noted time point: persistent/refractory GD, antithyroid drugs over 5 years with positive TRAb. PBMCs were the source of the RNA used for TCR sequencing. Library construction for TCR beta used iRepertoire HTBI primers and Arm-PCR of CDR3 regions. TCRdb recomputed calls from the multiplex PCR reads with MiXCR, one row per CDR3 protein. The sample shows some 430,000 distinct CDR3 sequences, roughly 21% of them seen only once. On this clonotype: Its antigen is undetermined.

Sequences were derived from peripheral blood mononuclear cells (PBMCs), sampled when the disease was refractory, from a patient treated with antithyroid drugs. J is TRBJ2-7 and V is TRBV13; D gene uncertain. The clonotype originates from a female donor with Graves disease. CDR3 loop: CASSFNPSYEQYF. The CDR3 DNA follows: TGTGCCAGCAGCTTTAATCCTTCCTACGAGCAGTACTTC.